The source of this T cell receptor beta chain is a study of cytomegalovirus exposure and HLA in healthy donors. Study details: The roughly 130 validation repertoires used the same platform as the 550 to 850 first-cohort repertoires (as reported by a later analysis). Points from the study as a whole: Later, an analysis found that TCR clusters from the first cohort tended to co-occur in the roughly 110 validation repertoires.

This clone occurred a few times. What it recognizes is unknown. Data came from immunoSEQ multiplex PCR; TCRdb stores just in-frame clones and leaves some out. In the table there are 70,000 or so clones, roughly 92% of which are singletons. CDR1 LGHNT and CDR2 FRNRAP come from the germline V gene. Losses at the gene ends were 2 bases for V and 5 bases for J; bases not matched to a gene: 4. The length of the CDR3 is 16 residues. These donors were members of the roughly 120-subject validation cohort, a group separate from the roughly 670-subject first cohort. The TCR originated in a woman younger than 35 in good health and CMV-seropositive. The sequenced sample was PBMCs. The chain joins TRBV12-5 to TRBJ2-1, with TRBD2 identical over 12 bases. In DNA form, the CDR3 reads TGTGCTAGTGGTTTGACCCGACTAGCGGGGGACAATGAGCAGTTCTTC. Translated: CASGLTRLAGDNEQFF. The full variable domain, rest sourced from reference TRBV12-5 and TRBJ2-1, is DARVTQTPRHKVTEMGQEVTMRCQPILGHNTVFWYRQTMMQGLELLAYFRNRAPLDDSGMPKDRFSAEMPDATLATLKIQPSEPRDSAVYFCASGLTRLAGDNEQFFGPGTRLTVL.